This T cell receptor (beta chain) was documented in a study of control samples from healthy donors and cancer patients. Using immunoSEQ multiplex PCR, the repertoire was profiled, and TCRdb retains in-frame clones only, with some absent. Among hundreds of thousands of clones listed, over 70% were seen once. The germline CDR1 and CDR2 sequences are SNHLY and FYNNEI. The CDR3 runs to 14 residues. Trimming shortened V by 2 bases and J by 2 bases, and 9 bases separated the two germline ends. The clonotype was recovered from a woman between 55 and 75 years old with lung cancer. Sequenced input: PBMCs. This chain connects TRBV2 to TRBJ1-2; D remains ambiguous. Here the CDR3 reads CASSEQATNYGYTF. CDR3 DNA sequence: TGTGCCAGCAGTGAACAGGCTACCAACTATGGCTACACCTTC. Combining the CDR3 with reference TRBV2 and TRBJ1-2 gives the whole variable domain EPEVTQTPSHQVTQMGQEVILRCVPISNHLYFYWYRQILGQKVEFLVSFYNNEISEKSEIFDDQFSVERPDGSNFTLKIRSTKLEDSAMYFCASSEQATNYGYTFGSGTRLTVV.